What follows describes a single T cell receptor beta chain. The data originate from a study of cytomegalovirus exposure and HLA in healthy donors. Study information: Earlier results showed roughly 110 million unique TCR beta sequences derived from about 179 million T cells. Drawn from HLA-typed donors, tens of millions of unique TCRs were held in an early data release.

This CDR3 has 17 residues. Germline V gene sequence: CDR1 SGHNT, CDR2 YYREEE (reference sequence). V was clipped by 1 base and J by 1 base; unmatched bases: 4. Primers: 60 Vbeta forward and 13 Jbeta reverse. The assay was immunoSEQ multiplex PCR, and TCRdb's table has in-frame clones only and misses some. The repertoire includes over 95,000 clones, 74% of them detected once, and 2% to 2.5% sits in the top ten. Donors consisted of healthy bone marrow donors. Sequenced sample: PBMCs. This receptor was taken from a human donor in good health. This sequence joins TRBV5-4 and TRBJ1-3; 11 nucleotides agree with TRBD1. The CDR3 DNA reads as TGTGCCAGCAGCTTGTCCGGGACAGGGGGTTCTGGAAACACCATATATTTT. This translates into CASSLSGTGGSGNTIYF.